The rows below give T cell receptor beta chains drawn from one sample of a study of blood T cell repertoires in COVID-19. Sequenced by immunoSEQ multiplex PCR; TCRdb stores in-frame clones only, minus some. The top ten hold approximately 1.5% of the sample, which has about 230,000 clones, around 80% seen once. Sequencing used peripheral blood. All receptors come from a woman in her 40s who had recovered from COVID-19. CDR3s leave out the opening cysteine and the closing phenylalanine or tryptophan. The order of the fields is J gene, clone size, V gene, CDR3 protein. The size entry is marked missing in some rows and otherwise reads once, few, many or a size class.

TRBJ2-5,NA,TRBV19,ASSDRGETQY
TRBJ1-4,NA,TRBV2,ASRIDRMHEKLF
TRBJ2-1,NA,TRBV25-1,ASSELEGRGMFNEQF
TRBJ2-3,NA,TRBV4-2,ASSQDPPGGGTDTQY
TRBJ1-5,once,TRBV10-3,AISIQAYQPQH
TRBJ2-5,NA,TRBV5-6,ASSLAREETQY
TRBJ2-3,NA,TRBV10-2,ASRKQVTQY
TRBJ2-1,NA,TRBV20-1,SASSGGNYNEQF
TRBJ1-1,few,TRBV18,ASSEGTDTEAF
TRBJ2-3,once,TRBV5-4,ASSLQGGPDTQY
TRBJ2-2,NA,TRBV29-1,SAKSQGRTTGELF
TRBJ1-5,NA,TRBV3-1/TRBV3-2,ASSQFVGQPQH
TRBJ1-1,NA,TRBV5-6,ASSPGDWGAEAF
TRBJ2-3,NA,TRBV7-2,ASSLLYRGGLTDTQY
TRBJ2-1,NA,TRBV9,ASSSQGQGSGDEQF
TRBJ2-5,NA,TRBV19,ASSAGDRVFVETQY
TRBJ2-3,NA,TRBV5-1,ASSSTSGGDTQY
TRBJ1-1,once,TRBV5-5,ASSLAGGQGYTEAF
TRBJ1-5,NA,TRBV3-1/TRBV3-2,ASSQDRGGFVQH
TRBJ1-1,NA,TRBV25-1,ASSEFGVDTEAF
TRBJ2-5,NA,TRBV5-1,ASSLVFRETQY
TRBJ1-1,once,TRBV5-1,ASNRRGASGTEAF
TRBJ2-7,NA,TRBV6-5,ASSPRTPSYEQY
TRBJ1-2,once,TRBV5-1,ASSFDRDYGYT
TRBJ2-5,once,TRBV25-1,ASSDYRGQTQY
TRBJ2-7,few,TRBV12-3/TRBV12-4,ASRRDRDSEQY
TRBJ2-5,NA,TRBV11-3,ASSLESGTQY
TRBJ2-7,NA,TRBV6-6,ASNLQGSSYEQY
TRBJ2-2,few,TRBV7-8,ASTETGISGELF
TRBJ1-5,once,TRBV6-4,ASPKTGAEEH
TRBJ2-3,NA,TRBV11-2,ASKAGPLSTDTQY
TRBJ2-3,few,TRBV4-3,ASSQEIFRGNSLDTQY
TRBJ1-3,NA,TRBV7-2,ASSLVVGTSSGNTIY